Reported below is one T cell receptor beta chain. Sequenced by immunoSEQ multiplex PCR; TCRdb stores in-frame clones only, minus some. Of about 250,000 clones detected, about 80% appear once; the ten largest clones hold about 8.9%. This sample was taken from a study of blood T cell repertoires in COVID-19. This receptor was taken from a man older than 75 with acute or convalescent COVID-19. The sample taken for sequencing was peripheral blood.

This chain's CDR3 is CASSIFLGRANEQFF. The CDR3 nucleotides are TGTGCCAGTAGTATCTTCCTAGGGAGGGCCAATGAGCAGTTCTTC. V and J are TRBV19 and TRBJ2-1; 7 positions agree with TRBD2. The CDR3 runs to 15 residues. Germline V gene data show CDR1 as LNHDA and CDR2 as SQIVND (reference sequence). J lost 6 bases, V lost 3 bases, and 8 bases had no gene match.